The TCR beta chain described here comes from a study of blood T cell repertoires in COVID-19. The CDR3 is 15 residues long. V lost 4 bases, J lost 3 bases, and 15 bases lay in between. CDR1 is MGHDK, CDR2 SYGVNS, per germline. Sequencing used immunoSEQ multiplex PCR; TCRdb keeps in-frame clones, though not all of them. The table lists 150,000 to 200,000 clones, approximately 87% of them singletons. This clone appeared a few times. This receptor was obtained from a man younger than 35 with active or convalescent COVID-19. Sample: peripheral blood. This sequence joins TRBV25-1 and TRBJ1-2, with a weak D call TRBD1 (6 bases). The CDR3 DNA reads TGTGCCAGCAGTGGGGGGGGCATCGGCGACTATGGCTACACCTTC. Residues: CASSGGGIGDYGYTF.